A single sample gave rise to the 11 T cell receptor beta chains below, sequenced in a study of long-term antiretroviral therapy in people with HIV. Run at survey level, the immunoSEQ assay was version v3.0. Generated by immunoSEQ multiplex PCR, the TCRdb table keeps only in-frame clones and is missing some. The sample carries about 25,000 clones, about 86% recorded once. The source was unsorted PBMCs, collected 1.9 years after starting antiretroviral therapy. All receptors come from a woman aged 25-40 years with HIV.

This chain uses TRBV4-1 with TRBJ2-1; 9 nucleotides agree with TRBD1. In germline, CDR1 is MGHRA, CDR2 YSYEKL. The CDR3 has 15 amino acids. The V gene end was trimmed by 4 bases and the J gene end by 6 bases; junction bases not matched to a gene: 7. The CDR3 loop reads CASSPPGQGPNEQFF. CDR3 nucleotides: TGCGCCAGCAGCCCCCCGGGACAGGGTCCCAATGAGCAGTTCTTC.

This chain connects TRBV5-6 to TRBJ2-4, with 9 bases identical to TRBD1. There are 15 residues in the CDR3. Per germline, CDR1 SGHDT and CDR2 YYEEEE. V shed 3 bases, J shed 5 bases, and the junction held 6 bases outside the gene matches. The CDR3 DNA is TGTGCCAGCAGCTCCCACCGGGACAGGGAAAACATTCAGTACTTC. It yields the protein CASSSHRDRENIQYF.

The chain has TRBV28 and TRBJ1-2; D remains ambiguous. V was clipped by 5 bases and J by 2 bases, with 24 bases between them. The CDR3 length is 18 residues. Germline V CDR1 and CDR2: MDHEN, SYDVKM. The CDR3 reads CASSGWALGEGGNYGYTF. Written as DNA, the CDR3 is TGTGCCAGCAGTGGTTGGGCCCTTGGGGAGGGAGGAAACTATGGCTACACCTTC.

This CDR3 reads CASSLGGMQGYTF. DNA for the CDR3: TGTGCCAGCAGCTTGGGTGGGATGCAGGGCTACACCTTC. The rearrangement links TRBV5-4 to TRBJ1-2; D uncertain. CDR3 length: 13 amino acids. CDR1 and CDR2 from the germline V gene are SGHNT and YYREEE (reference sequence). Trimming shortened V by 0 bases and J by 8 bases, and 11 bases separated the two germline ends.

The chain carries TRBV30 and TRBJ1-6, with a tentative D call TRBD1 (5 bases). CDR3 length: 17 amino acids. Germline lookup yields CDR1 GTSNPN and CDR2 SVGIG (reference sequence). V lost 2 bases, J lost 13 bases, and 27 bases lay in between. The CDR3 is CAWSTRGSSGSSWPLHF. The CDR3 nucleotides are TGTGCCTGGAGTACTCGTGGGAGCTCAGGGTCTTCTTGGCCCCTCCACTTT. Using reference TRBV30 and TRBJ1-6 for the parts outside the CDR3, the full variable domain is SQTIHQWPATLVQPVGSPLSLECTVEGTSNPNLYWYRQAAGRGLQLLFYSVGIGQISSEVPQNLSASRPQDRQFILSSKKLLLSDSGFYLCAWSTRGSSGSSWPLHFGNGTRLTVT.

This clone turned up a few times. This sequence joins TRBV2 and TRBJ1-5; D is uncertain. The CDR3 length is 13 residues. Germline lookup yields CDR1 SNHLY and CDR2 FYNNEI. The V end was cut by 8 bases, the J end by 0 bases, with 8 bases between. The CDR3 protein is CASLFASNQPQHF. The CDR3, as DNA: TGTGCCAGCTTGTTTGCTAGCAATCAGCCCCAGCATTTT.

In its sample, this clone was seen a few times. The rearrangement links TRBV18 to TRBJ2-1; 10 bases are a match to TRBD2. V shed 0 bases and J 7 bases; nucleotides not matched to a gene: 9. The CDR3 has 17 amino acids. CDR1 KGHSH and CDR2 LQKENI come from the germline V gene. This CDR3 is CASSPPNSGGIRNEQFF. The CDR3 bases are TGTGCCAGCTCACCACCGAATAGCGGGGGGATTCGTAATGAGCAGTTCTTC. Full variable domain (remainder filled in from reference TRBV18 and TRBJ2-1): NAGVMQNPRHLVRRRGQEARLRCSPMKGHSHVYWYRQLPEEGLKFMVYLQKENIIDESGMPKERFSAEFPKEGPSILRIQQVVRGDSAAYFCASSPPNSGGIRNEQFFGPGTRLTVL.

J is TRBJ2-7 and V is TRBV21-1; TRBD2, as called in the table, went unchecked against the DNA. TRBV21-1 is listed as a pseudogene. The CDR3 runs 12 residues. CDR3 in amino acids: CASSVRAYEQYF. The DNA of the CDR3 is TGTGCCAGCAGCGTCCGGGCCTACGAGCAGTACTTC.

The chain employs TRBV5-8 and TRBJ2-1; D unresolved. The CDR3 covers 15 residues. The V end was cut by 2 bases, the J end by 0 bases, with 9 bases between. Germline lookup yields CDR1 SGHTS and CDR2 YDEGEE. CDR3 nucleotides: TGTGCCAGCAGCTTATCGGACGGCTCCTACAATGAGCAGTTCTTC. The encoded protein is CASSLSDGSYNEQFF.

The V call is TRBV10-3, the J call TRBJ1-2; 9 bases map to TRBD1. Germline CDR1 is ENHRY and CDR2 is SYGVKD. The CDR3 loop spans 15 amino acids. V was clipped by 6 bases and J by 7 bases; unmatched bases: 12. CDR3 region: CAISAPGQGLVGYTF. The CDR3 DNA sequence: TGTGCCATCAGCGCGCCGGGACAGGGTTTAGTTGGCTACACCTTC.

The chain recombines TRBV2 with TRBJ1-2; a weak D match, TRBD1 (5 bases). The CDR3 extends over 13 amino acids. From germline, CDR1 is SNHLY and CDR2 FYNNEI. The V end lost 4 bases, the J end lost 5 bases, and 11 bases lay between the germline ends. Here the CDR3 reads CASSVGGVYGYTF. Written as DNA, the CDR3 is TGTGCCAGCAGTGTGGGGGGGGTTTATGGCTACACCTTC.